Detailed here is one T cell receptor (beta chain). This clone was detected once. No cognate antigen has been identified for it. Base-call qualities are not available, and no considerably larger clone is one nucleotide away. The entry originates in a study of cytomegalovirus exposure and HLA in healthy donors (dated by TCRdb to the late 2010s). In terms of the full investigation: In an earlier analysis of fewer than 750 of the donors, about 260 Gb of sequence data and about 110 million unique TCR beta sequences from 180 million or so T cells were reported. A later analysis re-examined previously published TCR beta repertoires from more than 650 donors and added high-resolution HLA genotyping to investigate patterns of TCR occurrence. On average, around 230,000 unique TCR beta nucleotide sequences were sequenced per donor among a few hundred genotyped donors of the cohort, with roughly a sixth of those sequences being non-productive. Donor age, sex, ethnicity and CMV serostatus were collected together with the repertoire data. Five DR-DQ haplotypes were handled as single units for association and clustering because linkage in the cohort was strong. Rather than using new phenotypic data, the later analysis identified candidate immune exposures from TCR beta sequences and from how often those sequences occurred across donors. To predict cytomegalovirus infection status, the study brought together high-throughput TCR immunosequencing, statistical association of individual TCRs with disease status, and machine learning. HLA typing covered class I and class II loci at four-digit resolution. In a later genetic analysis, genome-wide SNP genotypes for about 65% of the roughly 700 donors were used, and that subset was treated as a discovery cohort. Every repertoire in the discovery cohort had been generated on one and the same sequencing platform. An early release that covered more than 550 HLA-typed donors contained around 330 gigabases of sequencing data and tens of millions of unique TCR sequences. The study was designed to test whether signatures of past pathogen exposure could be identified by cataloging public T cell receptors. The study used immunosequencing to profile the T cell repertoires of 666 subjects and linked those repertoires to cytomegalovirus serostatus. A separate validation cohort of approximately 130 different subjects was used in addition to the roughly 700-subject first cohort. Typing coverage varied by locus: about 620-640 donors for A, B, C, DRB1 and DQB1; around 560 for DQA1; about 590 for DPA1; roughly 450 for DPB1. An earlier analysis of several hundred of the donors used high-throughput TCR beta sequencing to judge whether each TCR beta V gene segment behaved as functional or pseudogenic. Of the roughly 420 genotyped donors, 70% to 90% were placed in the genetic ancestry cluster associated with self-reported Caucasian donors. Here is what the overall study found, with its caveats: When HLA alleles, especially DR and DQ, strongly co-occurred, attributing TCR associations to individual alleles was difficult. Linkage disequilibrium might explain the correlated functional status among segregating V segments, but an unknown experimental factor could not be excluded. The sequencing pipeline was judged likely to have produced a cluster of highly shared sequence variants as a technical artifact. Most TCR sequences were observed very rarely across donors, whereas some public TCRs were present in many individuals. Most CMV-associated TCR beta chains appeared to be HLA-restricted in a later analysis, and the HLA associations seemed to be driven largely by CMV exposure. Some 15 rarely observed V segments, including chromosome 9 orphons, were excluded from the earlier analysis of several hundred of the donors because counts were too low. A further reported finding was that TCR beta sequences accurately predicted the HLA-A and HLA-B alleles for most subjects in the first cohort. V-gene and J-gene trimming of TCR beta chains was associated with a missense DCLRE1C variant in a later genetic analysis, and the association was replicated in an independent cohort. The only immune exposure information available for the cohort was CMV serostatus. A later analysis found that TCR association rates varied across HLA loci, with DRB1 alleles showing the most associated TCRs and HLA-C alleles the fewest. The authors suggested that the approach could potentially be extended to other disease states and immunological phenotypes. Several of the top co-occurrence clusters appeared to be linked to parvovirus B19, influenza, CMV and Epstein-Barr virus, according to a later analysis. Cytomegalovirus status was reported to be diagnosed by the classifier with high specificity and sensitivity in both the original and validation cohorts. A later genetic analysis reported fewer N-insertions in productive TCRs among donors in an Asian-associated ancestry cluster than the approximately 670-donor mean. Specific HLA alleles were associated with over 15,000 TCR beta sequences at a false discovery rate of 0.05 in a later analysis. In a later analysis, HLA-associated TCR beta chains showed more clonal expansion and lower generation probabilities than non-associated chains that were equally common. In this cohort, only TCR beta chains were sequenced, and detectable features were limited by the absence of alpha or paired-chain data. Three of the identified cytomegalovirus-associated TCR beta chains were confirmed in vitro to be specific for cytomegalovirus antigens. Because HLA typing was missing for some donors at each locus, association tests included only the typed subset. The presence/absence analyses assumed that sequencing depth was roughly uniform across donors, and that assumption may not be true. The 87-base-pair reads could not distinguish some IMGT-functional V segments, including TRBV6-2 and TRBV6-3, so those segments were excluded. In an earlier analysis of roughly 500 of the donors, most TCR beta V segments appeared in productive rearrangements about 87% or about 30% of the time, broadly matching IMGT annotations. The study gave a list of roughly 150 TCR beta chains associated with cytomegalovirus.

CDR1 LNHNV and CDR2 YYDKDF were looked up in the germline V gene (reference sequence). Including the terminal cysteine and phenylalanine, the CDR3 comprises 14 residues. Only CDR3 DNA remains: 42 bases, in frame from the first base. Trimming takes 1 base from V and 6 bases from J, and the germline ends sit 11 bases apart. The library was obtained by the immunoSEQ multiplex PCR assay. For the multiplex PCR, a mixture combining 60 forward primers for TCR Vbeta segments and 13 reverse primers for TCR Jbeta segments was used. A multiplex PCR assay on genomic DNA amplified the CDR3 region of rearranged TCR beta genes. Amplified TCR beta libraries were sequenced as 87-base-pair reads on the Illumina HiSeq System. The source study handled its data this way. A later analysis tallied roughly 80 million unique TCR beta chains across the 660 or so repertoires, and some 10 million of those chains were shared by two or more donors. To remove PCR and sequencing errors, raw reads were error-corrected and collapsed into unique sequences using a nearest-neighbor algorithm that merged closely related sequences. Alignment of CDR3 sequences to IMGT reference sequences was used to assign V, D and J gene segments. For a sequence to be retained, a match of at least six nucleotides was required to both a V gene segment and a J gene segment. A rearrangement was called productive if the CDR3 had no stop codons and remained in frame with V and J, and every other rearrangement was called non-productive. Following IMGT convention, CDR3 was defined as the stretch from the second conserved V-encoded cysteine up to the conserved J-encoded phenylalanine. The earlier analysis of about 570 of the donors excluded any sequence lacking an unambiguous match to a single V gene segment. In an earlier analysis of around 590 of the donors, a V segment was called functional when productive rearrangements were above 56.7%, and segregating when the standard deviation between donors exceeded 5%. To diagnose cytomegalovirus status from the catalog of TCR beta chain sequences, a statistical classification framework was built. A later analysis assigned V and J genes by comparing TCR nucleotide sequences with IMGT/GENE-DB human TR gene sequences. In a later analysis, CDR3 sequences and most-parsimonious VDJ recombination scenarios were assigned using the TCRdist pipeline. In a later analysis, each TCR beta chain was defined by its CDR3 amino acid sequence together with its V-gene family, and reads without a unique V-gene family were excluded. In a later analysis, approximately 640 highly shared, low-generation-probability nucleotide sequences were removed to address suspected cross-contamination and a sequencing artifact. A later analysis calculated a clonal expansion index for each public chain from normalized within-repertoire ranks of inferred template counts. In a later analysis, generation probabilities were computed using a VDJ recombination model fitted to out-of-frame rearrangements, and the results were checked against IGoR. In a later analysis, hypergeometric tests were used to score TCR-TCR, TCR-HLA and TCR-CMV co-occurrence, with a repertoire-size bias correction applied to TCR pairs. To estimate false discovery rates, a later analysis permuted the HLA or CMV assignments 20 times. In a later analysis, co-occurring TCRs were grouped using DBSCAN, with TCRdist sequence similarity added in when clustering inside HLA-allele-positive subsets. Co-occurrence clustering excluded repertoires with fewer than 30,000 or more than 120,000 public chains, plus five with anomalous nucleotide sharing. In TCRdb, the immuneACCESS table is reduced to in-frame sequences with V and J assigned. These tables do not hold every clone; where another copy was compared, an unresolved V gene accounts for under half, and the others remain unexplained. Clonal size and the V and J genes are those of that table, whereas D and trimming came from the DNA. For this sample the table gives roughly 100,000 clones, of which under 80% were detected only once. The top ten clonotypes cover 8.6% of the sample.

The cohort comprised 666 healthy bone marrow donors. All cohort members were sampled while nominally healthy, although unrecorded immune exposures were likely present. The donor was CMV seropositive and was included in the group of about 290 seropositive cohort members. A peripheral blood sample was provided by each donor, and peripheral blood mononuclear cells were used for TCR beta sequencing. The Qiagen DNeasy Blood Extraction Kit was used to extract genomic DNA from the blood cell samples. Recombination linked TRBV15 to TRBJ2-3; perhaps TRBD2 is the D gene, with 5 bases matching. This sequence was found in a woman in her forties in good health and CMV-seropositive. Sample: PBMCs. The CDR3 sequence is CATSRASSGDTQYF. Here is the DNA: TGTGCCACCAGCAGAGCTAGCTCTGGTGATACGCAGTATTTT.